This T cell receptor beta chain was obtained from a study of graft-versus-host responses after intestinal transplantation. As concerns this clone: Antigen unknown.

Assay used: immunoSEQ multiplex PCR; TCRdb lists only in-frame clones, some missing. The table records some 97,000 clones, roughly 87% of them present only once. V was shortened by 4 bases and J by 1 base, with 10 bases between the two germline ends. Germline V lookup: CDR1 GTSNPN, CDR2 SVGIG (reference sequence). The CDR3 is made up of 13 amino acids. The V call is TRBV30, the J call TRBJ2-5; perhaps TRBD1 as D (5 bases). The clonotype originates from a human donor who was the organ donor for an intestinal transplant. The source was unstimulated CD4+ T cells sorted from spleen or lymph node cells, collected before transplant. CDR3 sequence: CAWTDSSQETQYF. For the CDR3, the DNA is TGTGCCTGGACCGACAGTAGCCAAGAGACCCAGTACTTC. Combining the CDR3 with reference TRBV30 and TRBJ2-5 gives the whole variable domain SQTIHQWPATLVQPVGSPLSLECTVEGTSNPNLYWYRQAAGRGLQLLFYSVGIGQISSEVPQNLSASRPQDRQFILSSKKLLLSDSGFYLCAWTDSSQETQYFGPGTRLLVL.